This TCR beta chain comes out of a study of vaccination effects on CD4 cells after COVID-19. Study information: Everyone in the study got two shots of either the BNT162b2 or mRNA-1273 vaccine. From a couple of convalescent patients, samples were taken 16 days and one week before vaccination.

Antigen-specific CD4+ T cell clonotypes were called by their expansion after viral peptide-pool culture in ViraFEST. Cells that had been cultured for ten to eleven days were the source of isolated CD4+ T cells. The person acquired a PCR-confirmed SARS-CoV-2 infection between March and December 2020. Wells containing a few million PBMC each were cultured with approximately 9.2 IU/ml IL-2 and approximately 10 ug/ml peptides. V was shortened by 0 bases and J by 7 bases, with 19 bases between the two germline ends. The CDR3 consists of 17 residues. CDR1 and CDR2 from the germline V gene are MGHRA and YSYEKL. Only in-frame clones appear in the TCRdb table, and some are missing; sequencing was by immunoSEQ multiplex PCR. The sample has 30,000 to 35,000 clones, 70% to 85% seen once. Regarding the study as a whole: Marked contraction was observed in infection-induced and vaccine-induced clones late after vaccination.

On this clone: The antigen is undetermined.

The receptor was derived from a human donor who had a prior SARS-CoV-2 infection. The chain joins TRBV4-1 to TRBJ1-3; D call uncertain. The sequenced sample was CD4+ T cells from PBMCs cultured with a peptide pool, obtained before COVID-19 vaccination. The CDR3 nucleotides read TGCGCCAGCAGCCAAGATTCGATGGGTTTCCAGGCGAACACCATATATTTT. It yields the protein CASSQDSMGFQANTIYF.